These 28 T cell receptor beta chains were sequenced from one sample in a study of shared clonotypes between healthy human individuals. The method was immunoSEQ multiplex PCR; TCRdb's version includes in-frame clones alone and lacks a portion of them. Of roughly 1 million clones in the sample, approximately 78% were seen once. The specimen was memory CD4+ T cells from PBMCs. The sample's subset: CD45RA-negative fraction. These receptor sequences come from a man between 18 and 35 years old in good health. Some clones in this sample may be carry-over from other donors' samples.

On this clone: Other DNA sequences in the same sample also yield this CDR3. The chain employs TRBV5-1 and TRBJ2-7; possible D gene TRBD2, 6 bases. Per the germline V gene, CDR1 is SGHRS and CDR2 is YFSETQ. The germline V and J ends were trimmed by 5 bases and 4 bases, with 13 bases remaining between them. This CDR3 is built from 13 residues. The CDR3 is CASSRDSNYEQYF. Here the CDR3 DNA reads TGCGCCAGCAGTCGGGACTCGAATTACGAGCAGTACTTC.

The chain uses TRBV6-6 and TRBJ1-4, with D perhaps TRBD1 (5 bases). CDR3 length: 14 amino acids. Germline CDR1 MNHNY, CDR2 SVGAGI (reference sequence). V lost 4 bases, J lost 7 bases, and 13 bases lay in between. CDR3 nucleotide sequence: TGTGCCAGCAGTTCCGGGGGAGGATTTGAAAAACTGTTTTTT. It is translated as CASSSGGGFEKLFF.

The CDR3 nucleotides are TGCAGCGCCGATGCAGGGGTTTTAGATGAGCAGTTCTTC. This gives the protein CSADAGVLDEQFF. The V call is TRBV29-1, the J call TRBJ2-1; TRBD1 might be the D (6 bases). V lost 7 bases, J lost 8 bases, and 18 bases lay in between. The CDR3 has 13 residues. CDR1 is SQVTM and CDR2 is ANQGSEA in the germline V gene.

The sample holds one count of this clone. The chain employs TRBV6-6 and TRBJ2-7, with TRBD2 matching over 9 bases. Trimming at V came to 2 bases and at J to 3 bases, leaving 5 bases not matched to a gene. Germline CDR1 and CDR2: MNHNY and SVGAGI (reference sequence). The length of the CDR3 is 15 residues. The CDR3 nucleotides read TGTGCCAGCAGTTACAAGCGGGAGGCCGGCTACGAGCAGTACTTC. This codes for CASSYKREAGYEQYF.

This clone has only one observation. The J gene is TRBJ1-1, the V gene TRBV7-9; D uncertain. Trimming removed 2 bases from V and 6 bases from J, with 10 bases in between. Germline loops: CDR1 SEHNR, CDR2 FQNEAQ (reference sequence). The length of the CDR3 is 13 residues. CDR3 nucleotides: TGTGCCAGCAGCTTAACGAGGGTCTCTGAAGCTTTCTTT. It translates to CASSLTRVSEAFF.

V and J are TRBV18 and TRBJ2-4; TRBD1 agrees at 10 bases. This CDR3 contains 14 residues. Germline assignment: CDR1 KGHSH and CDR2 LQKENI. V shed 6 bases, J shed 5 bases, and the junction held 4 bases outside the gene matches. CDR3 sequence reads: CASSPGTGENIQYF. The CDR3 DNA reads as TGTGCCAGCTCCCCCGGGACAGGGGAAAACATTCAGTACTTC. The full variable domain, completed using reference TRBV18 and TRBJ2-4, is NAGVMQNPRHLVRRRGQEARLRCSPMKGHSHVYWYRQLPEEGLKFMVYLQKENIIDESGMPKERFSAEFPKEGPSILRIQQVVRGDSAAYFCASSPGTGENIQYFGAGTRLSVL.

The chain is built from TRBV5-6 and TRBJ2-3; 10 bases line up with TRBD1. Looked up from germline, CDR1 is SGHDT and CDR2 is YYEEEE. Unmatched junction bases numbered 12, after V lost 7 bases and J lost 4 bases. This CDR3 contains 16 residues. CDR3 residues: CASGYAGQGFADTQYF. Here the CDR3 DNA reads TGTGCCAGCGGATACGCGGGACAGGGGTTTGCAGATACGCAGTATTTT.

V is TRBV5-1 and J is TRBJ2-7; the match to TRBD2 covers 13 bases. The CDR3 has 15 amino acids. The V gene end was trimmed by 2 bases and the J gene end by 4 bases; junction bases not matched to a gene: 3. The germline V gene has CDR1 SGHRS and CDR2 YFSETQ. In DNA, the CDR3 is TGCGCCAGCAGCTTACTAGCGGGAGGGGGTTACGAGCAGTACTTC. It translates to CASSLLAGGGYEQYF.

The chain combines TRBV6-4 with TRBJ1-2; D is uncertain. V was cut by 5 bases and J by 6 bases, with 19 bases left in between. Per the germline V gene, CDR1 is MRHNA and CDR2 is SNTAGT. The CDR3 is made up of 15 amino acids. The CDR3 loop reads CASSQSGPTLNGYTF. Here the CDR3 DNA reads TGTGCCAGCAGTCAATCCGGGCCCACCCTCAATGGCTACACCTTC.

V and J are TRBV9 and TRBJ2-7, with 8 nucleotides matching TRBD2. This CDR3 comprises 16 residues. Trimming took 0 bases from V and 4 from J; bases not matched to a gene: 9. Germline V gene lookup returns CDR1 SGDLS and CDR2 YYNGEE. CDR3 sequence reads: CASSVGGSGMSYEQYF. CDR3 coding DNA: TGTGCCAGCAGCGTAGGTGGTAGCGGGATGAGTTACGAGCAGTACTTC.

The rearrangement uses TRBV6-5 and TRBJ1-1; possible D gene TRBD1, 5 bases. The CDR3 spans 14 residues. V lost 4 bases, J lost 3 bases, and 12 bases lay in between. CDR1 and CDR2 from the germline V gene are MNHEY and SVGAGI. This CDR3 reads CASSSSGSHTEAFF. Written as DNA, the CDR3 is TGTGCCAGCAGTTCTTCAGGGAGTCACACTGAAGCTTTCTTT.

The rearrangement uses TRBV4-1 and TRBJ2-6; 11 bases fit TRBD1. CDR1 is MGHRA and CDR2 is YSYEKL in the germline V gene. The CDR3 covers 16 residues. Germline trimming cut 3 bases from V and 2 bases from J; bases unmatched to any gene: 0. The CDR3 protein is CASSQGQGAGANVLTF. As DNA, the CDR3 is TGCGCCAGCAGCCAGGGACAGGGGGCTGGGGCCAACGTCCTGACTTTC.

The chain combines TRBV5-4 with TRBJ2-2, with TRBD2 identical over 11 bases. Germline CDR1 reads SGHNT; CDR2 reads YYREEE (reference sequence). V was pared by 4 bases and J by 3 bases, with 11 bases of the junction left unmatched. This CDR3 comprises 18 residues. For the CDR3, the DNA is TGTGCCAGCAGCCATGGGGTAGCGGGAGGGAAATACACCGGGGAGCTGTTTTTT. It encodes CASSHGVAGGKYTGELFF. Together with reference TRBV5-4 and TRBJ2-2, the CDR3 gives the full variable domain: ETGVTQSPTHLIKTRGQQVTLRCSSQSGHNTVSWYQQALGQGPQFIFQYYREEENGRGNFPPRFSGLQFPNYSSELNVNALELDDSALYLCASSHGVAGGKYTGELFFGEGSRLTVL.

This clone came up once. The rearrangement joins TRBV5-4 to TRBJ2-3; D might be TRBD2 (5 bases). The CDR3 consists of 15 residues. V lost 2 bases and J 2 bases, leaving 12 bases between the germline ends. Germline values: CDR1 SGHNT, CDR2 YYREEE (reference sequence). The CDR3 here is CASSFPAVNTDTQYF. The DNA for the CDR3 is TGTGCCAGCAGCTTCCCAGCGGTAAACACAGATACGCAGTATTTT.

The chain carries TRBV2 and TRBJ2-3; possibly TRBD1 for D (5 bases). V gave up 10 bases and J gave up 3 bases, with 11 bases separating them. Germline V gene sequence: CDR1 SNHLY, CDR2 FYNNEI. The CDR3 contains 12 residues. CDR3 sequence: CATAPGTDTQYF. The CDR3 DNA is TGTGCCACCGCACCAGGGACAGATACGCAGTATTTT.

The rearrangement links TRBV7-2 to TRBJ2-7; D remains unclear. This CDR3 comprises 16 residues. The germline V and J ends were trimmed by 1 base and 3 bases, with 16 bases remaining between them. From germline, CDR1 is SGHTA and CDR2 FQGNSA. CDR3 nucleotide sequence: TGTGCCAGCAGCTTAGGGTTTGGGCGGTCGGGCTACGAGCAGTACTTC. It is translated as CASSLGFGRSGYEQYF.

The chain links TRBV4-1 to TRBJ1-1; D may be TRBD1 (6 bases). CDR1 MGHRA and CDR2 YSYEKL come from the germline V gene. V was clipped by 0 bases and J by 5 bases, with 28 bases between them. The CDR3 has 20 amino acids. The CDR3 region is CASSQDIWLLGLGGGTEAFF. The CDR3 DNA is TGCGCCAGCAGCCAAGATATTTGGTTATTGGGCCTCGGAGGGGGAACTGAAGCTTTCTTT.

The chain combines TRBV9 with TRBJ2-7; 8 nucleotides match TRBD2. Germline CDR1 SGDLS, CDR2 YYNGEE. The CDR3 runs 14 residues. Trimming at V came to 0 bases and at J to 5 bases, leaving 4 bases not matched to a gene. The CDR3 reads CASSVEIAGNEQYF. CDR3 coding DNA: TGTGCCAGCAGCGTAGAGATAGCGGGAAACGAGCAGTACTTC.

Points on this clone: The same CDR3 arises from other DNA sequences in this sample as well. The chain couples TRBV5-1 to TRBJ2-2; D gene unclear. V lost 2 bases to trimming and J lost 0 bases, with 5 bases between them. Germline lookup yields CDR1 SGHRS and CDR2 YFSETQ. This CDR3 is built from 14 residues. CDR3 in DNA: TGCGCCAGCAGCTTAATCGCGAACACCGGGGAGCTGTTTTTT. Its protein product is CASSLIANTGELFF. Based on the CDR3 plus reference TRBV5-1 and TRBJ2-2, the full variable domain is KAGVTQTPRYLIKTRGQQVTLSCSPISGHRSVSWYQQTPGQGLQFLFEYFSETQRNKGNFPGRFSGRQFSNSRSEMNVSTLELGDSALYLCASSLIANTGELFFGEGSRLTVL.

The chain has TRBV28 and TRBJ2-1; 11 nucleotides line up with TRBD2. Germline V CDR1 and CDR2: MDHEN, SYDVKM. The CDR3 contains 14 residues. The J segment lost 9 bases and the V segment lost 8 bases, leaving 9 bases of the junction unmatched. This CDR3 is CASDIAGGLSEQFF. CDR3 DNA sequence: TGTGCCAGCGATATAGCGGGAGGGCTCAGTGAGCAGTTCTTC.

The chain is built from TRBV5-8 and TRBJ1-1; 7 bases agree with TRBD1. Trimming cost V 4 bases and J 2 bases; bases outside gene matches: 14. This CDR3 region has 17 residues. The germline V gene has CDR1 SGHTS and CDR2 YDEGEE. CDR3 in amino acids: CASSPWTGALVNTEAFF. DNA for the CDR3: TGTGCCAGCAGCCCGTGGACAGGAGCCCTCGTAAACACTGAAGCTTTCTTT. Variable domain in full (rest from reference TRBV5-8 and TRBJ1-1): EAGVTQSPTHLIKTRGQQATLRCSPISGHTSVYWYQQALGLGLQFLLWYDEGEERNRGNFPPRFSGRQFPNYSSELNVNALELEDSALYLCASSPWTGALVNTEAFFGQGTRLTVV.

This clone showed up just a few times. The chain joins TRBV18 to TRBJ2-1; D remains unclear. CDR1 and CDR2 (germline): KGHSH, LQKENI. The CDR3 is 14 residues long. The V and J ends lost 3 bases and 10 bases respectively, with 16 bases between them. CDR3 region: CASSPPRSAREQFF. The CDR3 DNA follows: TGTGCCAGCTCACCCCCGAGGTCCGCTAGGGAGCAGTTCTTC. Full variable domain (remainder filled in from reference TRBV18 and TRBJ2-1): NAGVMQNPRHLVRRRGQEARLRCSPMKGHSHVYWYRQLPEEGLKFMVYLQKENIIDESGMPKERFSAEFPKEGPSILRIQQVVRGDSAAYFCASSPPRSAREQFFGPGTRLTVL.

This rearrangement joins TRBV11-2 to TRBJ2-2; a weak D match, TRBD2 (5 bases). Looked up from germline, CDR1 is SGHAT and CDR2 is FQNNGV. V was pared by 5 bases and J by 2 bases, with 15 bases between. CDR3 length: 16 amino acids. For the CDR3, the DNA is TGTGCCAGCAGCATAACAAGGACTGGAAACACCGGGGAGCTGTTTTTT. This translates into CASSITRTGNTGELFF. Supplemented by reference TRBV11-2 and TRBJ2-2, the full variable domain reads EAGVAQSPRYKIIEKRQSVAFWCNPISGHATLYWYQQILGQGPKLLIQFQNNGVVDDSQLPKDRFSAERLKGVDSTLKIQPAKLEDSAVYLCASSITRTGNTGELFFGEGSRLTVL.

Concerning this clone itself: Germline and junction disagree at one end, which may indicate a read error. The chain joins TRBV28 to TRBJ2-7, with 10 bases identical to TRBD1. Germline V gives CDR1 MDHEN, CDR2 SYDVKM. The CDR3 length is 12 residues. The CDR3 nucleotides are TGTGCCAGCAGTTTGGGGGACAGGGGTTATCACTTC. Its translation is CASSLGDRGYHF.

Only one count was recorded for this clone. The CDR3 region has the DNA TGCAGCGTTGAAGCCCCCCGGTTAGAGGGCTACACTGAAGCTTTCTTT. Its protein product is CSVEAPRLEGYTEAFF. V gene TRBV29-1 combines with J gene TRBJ1-1; D gene uncertain. The CDR3 contains 16 residues. CDR1 is SQVTM, CDR2 ANQGSEA, per germline. V was shortened by 1 base and J by 3 bases, with 18 bases between the two germline ends.

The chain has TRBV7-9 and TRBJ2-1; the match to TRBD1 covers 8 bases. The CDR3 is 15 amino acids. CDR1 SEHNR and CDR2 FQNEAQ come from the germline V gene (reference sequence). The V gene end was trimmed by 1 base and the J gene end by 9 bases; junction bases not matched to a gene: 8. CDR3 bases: TGTGCCAGCAGCTTAGATACAGGGGGACAGCGTGAGCAGTTCTTC. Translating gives CASSLDTGGQREQFF.

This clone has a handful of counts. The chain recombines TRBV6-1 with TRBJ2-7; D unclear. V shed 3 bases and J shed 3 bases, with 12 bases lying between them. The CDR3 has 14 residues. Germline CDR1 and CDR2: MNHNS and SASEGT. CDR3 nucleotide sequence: TGTGCCAGCAGTGAGGGCCCCGATATCTACGAGCAGTACTTC. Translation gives CASSEGPDIYEQYF.

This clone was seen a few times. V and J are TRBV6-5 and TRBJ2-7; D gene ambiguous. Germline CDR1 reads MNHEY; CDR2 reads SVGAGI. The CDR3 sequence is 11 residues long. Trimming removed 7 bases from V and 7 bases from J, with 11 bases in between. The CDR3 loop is CASTKTSEQYF. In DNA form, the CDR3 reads TGTGCCAGCACCAAGACATCAGAGCAGTACTTC.